This T cell receptor (beta chain) was captured in a study of blood T cell repertoires in COVID-19. For the study at large: Sources were T cells, B-cell-depleted T cells, or PBMCs; the material itself was cDNA or gDNA.

CDR3 length: 13 amino acids. Germline V CDR1 and CDR2: GTSNPN, SVGIG (reference sequence). Between the trimmed V and J ends, which lost 1 base and 3 bases, there was a span of 9 bases. Measured with immunoSEQ multiplex PCR; TCRdb has only the in-frame clones, and not every one. This repertoire shows approximately 290,000 clones, 91% found once; its top ten account for 2.2%. The specimen sequenced was peripheral blood. The sequence was obtained from a woman aged 30 to 39 with COVID-19, enrolled during active disease. The gene calls are TRBV30 and TRBJ1-1; D unresolved. This CDR3 reads CAWSGNVDTEAFF. In DNA form, the CDR3 reads TGTGCCTGGAGTGGCAATGTAGACACTGAAGCTTTCTTT.